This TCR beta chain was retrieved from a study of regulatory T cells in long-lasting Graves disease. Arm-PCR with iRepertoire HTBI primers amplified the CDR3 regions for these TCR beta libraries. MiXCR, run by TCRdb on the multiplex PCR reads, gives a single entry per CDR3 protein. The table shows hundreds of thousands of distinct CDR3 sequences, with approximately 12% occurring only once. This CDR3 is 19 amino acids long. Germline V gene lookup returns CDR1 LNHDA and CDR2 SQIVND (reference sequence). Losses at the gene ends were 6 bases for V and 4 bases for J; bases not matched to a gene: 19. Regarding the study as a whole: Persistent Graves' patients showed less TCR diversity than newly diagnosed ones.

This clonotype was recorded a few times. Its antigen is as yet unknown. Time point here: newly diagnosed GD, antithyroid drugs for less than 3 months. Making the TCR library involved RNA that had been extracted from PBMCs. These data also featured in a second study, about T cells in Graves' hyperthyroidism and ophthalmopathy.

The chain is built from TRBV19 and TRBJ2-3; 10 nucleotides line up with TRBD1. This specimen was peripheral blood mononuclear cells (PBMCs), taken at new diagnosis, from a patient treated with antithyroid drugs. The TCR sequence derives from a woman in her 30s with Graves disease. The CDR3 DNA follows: TGTGCCAGTAGCATACCCCCCCTCCGACAGACAGGGGGCTCAGATACGCAGTATTTT. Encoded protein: CASSIPPLRQTGGSDTQYF.